The 11 T cell receptor beta chains below come from one sample, sequenced in a study of T cell clonotyping in hematopoietic cell transplantation. Libraries were prepared by immunoSEQ multiplex PCR; TCRdb keeps only in-frame clonotypes and omits some of them. The table has around 80,000 clones, 90% to 96% seen once. Time point indicated: recipient sample about 28 days before transplant, after cytoreduction. The sequencing here drew on peripheral blood mononuclear cells, taken before stem cell transplant. All receptors come from a woman in her forties or fifties with acute myeloid leukemia. Some clones in this sample may be carry-over from other donors' samples.

This clone occurred once. The chain is built from TRBV19 and TRBJ1-1, with 7 bases that match TRBD1. Germline values: CDR1 LNHDA, CDR2 SQIVND (reference sequence). V shed 3 bases, J shed 3 bases, and the junction held 4 bases outside the gene matches. The CDR3 consists of 14 residues. The CDR3 sequence: CASSMDRRDTEAFF. DNA for the CDR3: TGTGCCAGTAGTATGGACAGGAGGGACACTGAAGCTTTCTTT.

This rearrangement joins TRBV19 to TRBJ1-1; 10 bases map to TRBD1. The CDR3 extends over 13 amino acids. The trim removed 6 bases at V and 7 bases at J, leaving 5 bases unmatched. Germline V gene lookup returns CDR1 LNHDA and CDR2 SQIVND (reference sequence). CDR3 DNA: TGTGCCAGTAGGACAGGGGGCTGGATTGAAGCTTTCTTT. It yields the protein CASRTGGWIEAFF. Based on the CDR3 plus reference TRBV19 and TRBJ1-1, the full variable domain is DGGITQSPKYLFRKEGQNVTLSCEQNLNHDAMYWYRQDPGQGLRLIYYSQIVNDFQKGDIAEGYSVSREKKESFPLTVTSAQKNPTAFYLCASRTGGWIEAFFGQGTRLTVV.

This clone was observed a single time. The chain has TRBV5-1 and TRBJ2-3; D is unresolved. Germline-derived CDR1 and CDR2 are SGHRS and YFSETQ. The CDR3 is 15 residues long. V was clipped by 0 bases and J by 3 bases, with 11 bases between them. CDR3 sequence reads: CASSLGPGPTDTQYF. For the CDR3, the DNA is TGCGCCAGCAGCTTGGGACCGGGCCCGACAGATACGCAGTATTTT. The complete variable domain, with remaining parts taken from reference TRBV5-1 and TRBJ2-3, reads KAGVTQTPRYLIKTRGQQVTLSCSPISGHRSVSWYQQTPGQGLQFLFEYFSETQRNKGNFPGRFSGRQFSNSRSEMNVSTLELGDSALYLCASSLGPGPTDTQYFGPGTRLTVL.

V usage is TRBV19 and J usage is TRBJ1-5, with D possibly TRBD1 on 5 matching bases. CDR3 length equals 14 residues. CDR1 and CDR2 from the germline V gene are LNHDA and SQIVND (reference sequence). Trimming took 10 bases from V and 2 from J, leaving 15 bases between them. DNA for the CDR3: TGTGCCACCGATCCCAGGGACGGCAATCAGCCCCAGCATTTT. Residues: CATDPRDGNQPQHF.

This clone has only a few counts. Other DNA sequences in the same sample also yield this CDR3. V usage is TRBV27 and J usage is TRBJ1-4; possible D gene TRBD1, 6 bases. The CDR3 totals 14 residues. V shed 3 bases and J shed 8 bases, with 13 bases lying between them. Germline CDR1 is MNHEY and CDR2 is SMNVEV (reference sequence). In nucleotides, the CDR3 is TGTGCCAGCAGTTTGCGCACAGGGCGAGAAAAACTGTTTTTT. Protein product: CASSLRTGREKLFF.

This chain links TRBV29-1 with TRBJ2-3; TRBD2 aligns across 9 bases. V gave up 0 bases and J gave up 1 base; unmatched junction bases: 5. Germline lookup yields CDR1 SQVTM and CDR2 ANQGSEA. The CDR3 runs to 16 residues. The DNA for the CDR3 is TGCAGCGTTGAAGATCTAGCGGGGTCCCGCACAGATACGCAGTATTTT. Protein product: CSVEDLAGSRTDTQYF.

Comments on this clone: Other DNA variants within this sample encode the same CDR3. The chain combines TRBV5-1 with TRBJ2-3; the match to TRBD2 covers 8 bases. The CDR3 is 14 amino acids. The V segment lost 2 bases and the J segment 3 bases; nucleotides outside the gene matches: 2. Germline V lookup: CDR1 SGHRS, CDR2 YFSETQ. The CDR3 DNA reads TGCGCCAGCAGCTTTTCGGGGGGGACAGATACGCAGTATTTT. Its protein product is CASSFSGGTDTQYF.

The chain carries TRBV11-2 and TRBJ2-2; 11 bases map to TRBD2. The CDR3 length is 16 residues. V trimming: 1 base; J trimming: 6 bases; junction bases outside the gene matches: 4. The germline CDR1 and CDR2 sequences are SGHAT and FQNNGV. The CDR3 DNA sequence: TGTGCCAGCAGCTTAGTGGGACTAGCGGTCGCCGGGGAGCTGTTTTTT. Translation gives CASSLVGLAVAGELFF. The full variable domain, completed using reference TRBV11-2 and TRBJ2-2, is EAGVAQSPRYKIIEKRQSVAFWCNPISGHATLYWYQQILGQGPKLLIQFQNNGVVDDSQLPKDRFSAERLKGVDSTLKIQPAKLEDSAVYLCASSLVGLAVAGELFFGEGSRLTVL.

V gene TRBV6-6 combines with J gene TRBJ2-2, with TRBD1 identical over 8 bases. Germline CDR1 is MNHNY and CDR2 is SVGAGI (reference sequence). With V trimmed by 5 bases and J by 7 bases, 6 bases remained unmatched. This CDR3 has 14 residues. The CDR3 reads CASSPTGGNGELFF. The CDR3 DNA reads TGTGCCAGCAGTCCTACAGGGGGGAACGGGGAGCTGTTTTTT.

This rearrangement joins TRBV27 to TRBJ2-1, with 13 bases fitting TRBD2. The germline V gene has CDR1 MNHEY and CDR2 SMNVEV (reference sequence). V lost 3 bases, J lost 5 bases, and 13 bases stayed unmatched. The CDR3 runs 19 residues. CDR3 in amino acids: CASSFSSPPGTSGNNEQFF. The DNA of the CDR3 is TGTGCCAGCAGTTTCTCATCCCCCCCCGGGACTAGCGGGAACAATGAGCAGTTCTTC.

The chain combines TRBV6-1 with TRBJ2-5; TRBD1 matches 8 bases. CDR1 and CDR2 (germline): MNHNS, SASEGT. CDR3 size: 14 residues. Unmatched junction bases numbered 3, after V lost 4 bases and J lost 2 bases. The CDR3 region is CASSAYRGQETQYF. The CDR3 coding sequence is TGTGCCAGCAGTGCTTACAGGGGGCAAGAGACCCAGTACTTC.